The clone carrying this T cell receptor (beta chain) was picked up one time. This sample was taken from a study of Ad26.COV2.S vaccination and SARS-CoV-2 variants. With V trimmed by 7 bases and J by 2 bases, 5 bases remained unmatched. The CDR3 extends over 14 amino acids. CDR1 is LNHDA, CDR2 SQIVND, per germline (reference sequence). The treatment was: around 19 received Ad26.COV2.S at low or high dose, single or two shots; 5 received placebo; per-sample allocation not given. Specimens were obtained on day 63 following the first vaccine or placebo injection. Data came from immunoSEQ multiplex PCR; TCRdb stores just in-frame clones and leaves some out. The table lists hundreds of thousands of clones, less than 90% of them singletons, with approximately 12% in the top ten.

The clonotype comes from a person between 18 and 65 years old who received the Ad26.COV2.S COVID-19 vaccine or a placebo. The sample was peripheral blood, taken in a trial of Ad26.COV2.S vaccine versus placebo. The V gene is TRBV19, the J gene TRBJ2-7; 10 bases match TRBD2. The CDR3 bases are TGTGCCAGTATGGCTAGCGGGGGAACCTACGAGCAGTACTTC. Amino acid sequence: CASMASGGTYEQYF.